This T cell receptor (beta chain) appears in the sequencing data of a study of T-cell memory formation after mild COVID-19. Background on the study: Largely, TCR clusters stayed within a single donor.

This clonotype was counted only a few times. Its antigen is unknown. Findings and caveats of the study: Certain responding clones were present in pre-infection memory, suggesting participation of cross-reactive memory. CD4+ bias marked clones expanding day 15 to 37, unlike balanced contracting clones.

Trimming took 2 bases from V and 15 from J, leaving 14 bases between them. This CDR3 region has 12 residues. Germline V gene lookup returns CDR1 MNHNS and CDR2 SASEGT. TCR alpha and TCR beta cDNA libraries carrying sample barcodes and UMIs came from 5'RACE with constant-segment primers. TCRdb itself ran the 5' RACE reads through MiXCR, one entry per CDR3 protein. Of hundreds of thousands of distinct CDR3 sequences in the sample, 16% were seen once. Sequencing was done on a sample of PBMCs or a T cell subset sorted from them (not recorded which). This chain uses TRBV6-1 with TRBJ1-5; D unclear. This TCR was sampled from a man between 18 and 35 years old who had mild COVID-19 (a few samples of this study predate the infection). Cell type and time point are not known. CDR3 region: CASSESPYSRHF. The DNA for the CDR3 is TGTGCCAGCAGTGAATCCCCTTACAGTAGGCATTTT.